This TCR beta chain originates from a study of T cell repertoires in breast cancer. Unpaired genes were suppressed by blocking oligonucleotides during a second nested PCR. One entry per CDR3 protein, called by TCRdb with MiXCR from the emulsion pairing reads. The data show roughly 40,000 distinct CDR3 sequences, 45% seen once. The CDR3 loop spans 15 amino acids. From germline, CDR1 is DFQATT and CDR2 SNEGSKA (reference sequence). Trimming cost V 7 bases and J 5 bases, with 20 bases left between them. Paired alpha-beta TCRs of CD8+ T cells were analyzed by expanded emulsion RT-PCR. This clonotype was seen only a few times.

The sample taken for sequencing was CD8+ T cells. The chain recombines TRBV20-1 with TRBJ2-2; a weak D match, TRBD2 (5 bases). This TCR was recovered from a pool of human donors with breast cancer or a healthy control (not recorded which). The CDR3 nucleotides are TGCAGTGTCCCGGACTTTACCACGGGGACCGGGGAGCTGTTTTTT. The encoded protein is CSVPDFTTGTGELFF.